These 27 T cell receptor beta chains were sequenced from one sample in a study of response to subunit inactivated influenza vaccine. TCRdb ran MiXCR on the RT-PCR reads and lists one entry per CDR3 protein. The sample records about 310,000 distinct CDR3 sequences, 22% being singletons. The specimen was PBMCs from blood, collected less than 22 months after vaccination. The receptors come from a man aged 50-75 years who received an inactivated influenza vaccine.

The gene calls are TRBV10-3 and TRBJ1-2; D unclear. CDR3 length: 15 residues. Trimming took 0 bases from V and 0 from J, leaving 8 bases between them. Germline V gene sequence: CDR1 ENHRY, CDR2 SYGVKD. The CDR3 DNA is TGTGCCATCAGTGAGTCGGTGGCAGCTAACTATGGCTACACCTTC. Its protein is CAISESVAANYGYTF.

This clonotype was picked up many times. Written as DNA, the CDR3 is TGCAGCGTTGATATTGGCCAGGGGTATGGCTACACCTTC. Protein sequence: CSVDIGQGYGYTF. The chain is built from TRBV29-1 and TRBJ1-2, with D possibly being TRBD1 (6 bases). This CDR3 is built from 13 residues. Germline V gives CDR1 SQVTM, CDR2 ANQGSEA. V lost 3 bases to trimming and J lost 5 bases, with 13 bases between them. The complete variable domain, with remaining parts taken from reference TRBV29-1 and TRBJ1-2, reads SAVISQKPSRDICQRGTSLTIQCQVDSQVTMMFWYRQQPGQSLTLIATANQGSEATYESGFVIDKFPISRPNLTFSTLTVSNMSPEDSSIYLCSVDIGQGYGYTFGSGTRLTVV.

The chain recombines TRBV4-2 with TRBJ2-2; D call uncertain. The CDR3 extends over 14 amino acids. With 9 bases removed from V and 1 base from J, the gap between germline ends came to 12 bases. Germline V gene data show CDR1 as LGHNA and CDR2 as YNFKEQ. The DNA for the CDR3 is TGTGCCAGTATGATCTTCGGGAACACCGGGGAGCTGTTTTTT. Translating gives CASMIFGNTGELFF.

Concerning this clonotype: One end of the junction does not line up with germline, which may come from a read error. This chain links TRBV11-2 with TRBJ2-1; D is tentatively TRBD1 or TRBD2 (6 bases each). CDR1 and CDR2 from the germline V gene are SGHAT and FQNNGV. The CDR3 extends over 14 amino acids. DNA for the CDR3: TGTGCCAGCAGCTTCGGGGGCTCCTACTATGAGCAGTTCTTC. Protein: CASSFGGSYYEQFF.

This clonotype has only one observation. One end of the junction does not line up with germline, which may come from a read error. The rearrangement uses TRBV29-1 and TRBJ2-1; the D gene is possibly TRBD2 (5 bases). From germline, CDR1 is SQVTM and CDR2 ANQGSEA. The CDR3 totals 14 residues. In DNA, the CDR3 is TGCAGCGTCCCCCCGGGGATTTCCTACAATGAGCAGTTATTC. This sequence encodes CSVPPGISYNEQLF.

The chain employs TRBV7-9 and TRBJ2-7; D is uncertain. Germline values: CDR1 SEHNR, CDR2 FQNEAQ (reference sequence). The CDR3 covers 12 residues. The germline V and J ends were trimmed by 5 bases and 5 bases, with 10 bases remaining between them. CDR3 nucleotide sequence: TGTGCCAGCAGCGCCGCGACGAACGAGCAGTACTTC. This sequence encodes CASSAATNEQYF. The complete variable domain, with remaining parts taken from reference TRBV7-9 and TRBJ2-7, reads DTGVSQNPRHKITKRGQNVTFRCDPISEHNRLYWYRQTLGQGPEFLTYFQNEAQLEKSRLLSDRFSAERPKGSFSTLEIQRTEQGDSAMYLCASSAATNEQYFGPGTRLTVT.

This clonotype was counted a few times. The rearrangement joins TRBV20-1 to TRBJ1-3; 8 bases line up with TRBD1. V lost 0 bases to trimming and J lost 0 bases; unmatched junction nucleotides: 7. Germline CDR1 DFQATT, CDR2 SNEGSKA (reference sequence). This CDR3 comprises 17 residues. The DNA for the CDR3 is TGCAGTGCTAGAGAACCAGGGGGCACCAGCTCTGGAAACACCATATATTTT. Its translation is CSAREPGGTSSGNTIYF.

This rearrangement joins TRBV20-1 to TRBJ2-5; a weak D match, TRBD2 (5 bases). Germline V gene sequence: CDR1 DFQATT, CDR2 SNEGSKA (reference sequence). There are 11 residues in the CDR3. Trimming cost V 7 bases and J 4 bases, with 10 bases left between them. Written as DNA, the CDR3 is TGCAGTGTCTTAGGAGGAGAGACCCAGTACTTC. It translates to CSVLGGETQYF.

The chain carries TRBV20-1 and TRBJ2-5; D is unclear. The CDR3 extends over 14 amino acids. V was pared by 5 bases and J by 2 bases, with 15 bases between. The germline gives CDR1 DFQATT, CDR2 SNEGSKA (reference sequence). The CDR3, as DNA: TGCAGTGCTGAAGAATCTGGGCCACAAGAGACCCAGTACTTC. This gives the protein CSAEESGPQETQYF.

This rearrangement joins TRBV18 to TRBJ2-7; 11 nucleotides match TRBD1. This CDR3 comprises 18 residues. Germline V gives CDR1 KGHSH, CDR2 LQKENI. The ends lost 6 bases at V and 0 bases at J; junction bases unmatched: 13. The CDR3 DNA is TGTGCCAGCTCCCCCGGGACAGGGGGACTACCCCTCTCCTACGAGCAGTACTTC. It encodes CASSPGTGGLPLSYEQYF.

This clonotype was recorded at least ten times. The chain couples TRBV9 to TRBJ1-2, with D possibly being TRBD1 (6 bases). Trimming took 0 bases from V and 4 from J, leaving 16 bases between them. Per the germline V gene, CDR1 is SGDLS and CDR2 is YYNGEE. The CDR3 consists of 16 residues. CDR3 amino acids: CASSVEGVDSLYGYTF. For the CDR3, the DNA is TGTGCCAGCAGCGTAGAGGGGGTGGACTCTCTCTATGGCTACACCTTC.

In its sample, this clonotype was seen a few times. This sequence joins TRBV11-2 and TRBJ2-7; D remains unclear. With 0 bases removed from V and 4 bases from J, the gap between germline ends came to 16 bases. The germline gives CDR1 SGHAT, CDR2 FQNNGV. This CDR3 region has 16 residues. As DNA, the CDR3 is TGTGCCAGCAGCTTAGATCGGGCCAGCTTCATGTACGAGCAGTACTTC. This encodes CASSLDRASFMYEQYF.

The chain has TRBV7-9 and TRBJ1-1; D perhaps matches TRBD1 (6 bases). This CDR3 is 16 amino acids long. V lost 6 bases to trimming and J lost 5 bases, with 22 bases between them. Looked up from germline, CDR1 is SEHNR and CDR2 is FQNEAQ (reference sequence). Here the CDR3 reads CASSPPPPRRGTEAFF. In DNA form, the CDR3 reads TGTGCCAGCAGTCCCCCCCCCCCACGCAGGGGTACTGAAGCTTTCTTT.

In this sample, this clonotype turned up a few times. The chain combines TRBV12-3 or TRBV12-4 with TRBJ1-2, with D uncertain. The CDR3 is made up of 13 amino acids. Trimming cost V 2 bases and J 5 bases, with 9 bases left between them. The DNA for the CDR3 is TGTGCCAGCAGTTTAAACGGCGGGTATGGCTACACCTTC. Residues: CASSLNGGYGYTF.

This clonotype appeared many times. The gene calls are TRBV7-6 and TRBJ2-1; D remains unclear. CDR1 is SGHVS, CDR2 FNYEAQ, per germline. Trimming removed 1 base at V and 5 bases at J, with 3 bases between. This CDR3 has 12 amino acids. CDR3 region: CASSLVHNEQFF. The CDR3, as DNA: TGTGCCAGCAGCTTAGTACACAATGAGCAGTTCTTC.

This clonotype was counted between two and nine times. The chain combines TRBV28 with TRBJ1-2; D gene ambiguous. The CDR3 is 12 residues long. Between the trimmed V and J ends, which lost 1 base and 8 bases, there was a span of 8 bases. CDR1 MDHEN and CDR2 SYDVKM come from the germline V gene. CDR3 sequence (DNA): TGTGCCAGCAGTTTATCCTATTACGGCTACACCTTC. It translates to CASSLSYYGYTF.

The chain carries TRBV25-1 and TRBJ1-2; 7 nucleotides line up with TRBD1. CDR3 length: 15 amino acids. The V gene end was trimmed by 1 base and the J gene end by 5 bases; junction bases not matched to a gene: 7. CDR1 and CDR2 (germline): MGHDK, SYGVNS. The CDR3 protein is CASSESGQVGYGYTF. CDR3 sequence (DNA): TGTGCCAGCAGTGAATCCGGACAGGTTGGGTATGGCTACACCTTC.

The chain employs TRBV12-3 or TRBV12-4 and TRBJ1-2, with D uncertain. Between the trimmed V and J ends, which lost 3 bases and 0 bases, there was a span of 11 bases. The length of the CDR3 is 15 residues. CDR3 sequence (DNA): TGTGCCAGCAGTTTTAACAGAAACCCTAACTATGGCTACACCTTC. This translates into CASSFNRNPNYGYTF.

This clonotype was recorded a few times. The chain links TRBV28 to TRBJ1-1; D is perhaps TRBD1 (5 bases). There are 16 residues in the CDR3. Germline loops: CDR1 MDHEN, CDR2 SYDVKM. V gave up 7 bases and J gave up 1 base, with 19 bases separating them. The CDR3 is CASNLNSGLGNTEAFF. In DNA form, the CDR3 reads TGTGCCAGCAATCTCAATTCAGGGCTGGGGAACACTGAAGCTTTCTTT.

This clonotype was counted ten times or more. The chain is built from TRBV20-1 and TRBJ2-3; 12 bases are shared with TRBD2. The V gene end was trimmed by 6 bases and the J gene end by 3 bases; junction bases not matched to a gene: 13. The germline CDR1 and CDR2 sequences are DFQATT and SNEGSKA (reference sequence). This CDR3 is built from 17 residues. CDR3 in DNA: TGCAGTGCCCAGGCGGCTAGCGGGAGGGATAGGACAGATACGCAGTATTTT. Residues: CSAQAASGRDRTDTQYF.

J is TRBJ2-1 and V is TRBV9; 7 bases align to TRBD2. This CDR3 has 15 amino acids. The V segment lost 0 bases and the J segment 4 bases; nucleotides outside the gene matches: 4. Germline CDR1 and CDR2: SGDLS and YYNGEE. The CDR3 loop is CASSVDRGGYNEQFF. The CDR3 coding sequence is TGTGCCAGCAGCGTAGATCGCGGGGGTTACAATGAGCAGTTCTTC.

The rearrangement uses TRBV15 and TRBJ1-5; no firm D call. The ends were cut back, 4 bases at V and 1 base at J, with 2 bases in the middle. The CDR3 length is 12 residues. Per the germline V gene, CDR1 is LNHNV and CDR2 is YYDKDF (reference sequence). The CDR3 sequence is CATSNSNQPQHF. CDR3 bases: TGTGCCACCAGCAACAGCAATCAGCCCCAGCATTTT.

The table lists this clonotype with a few counts. The gene calls are TRBV29-1 and TRBJ2-1; D not certain. The germline CDR1 and CDR2 sequences are SQVTM and ANQGSEA. Between the trimmed V and J ends, which lost 4 bases and 7 bases, there was a span of 8 bases. This CDR3 region has 11 residues. The CDR3: CSVAHWNEQFF. In DNA, the CDR3 is TGCAGCGTTGCTCACTGGAATGAGCAGTTCTTC.

The chain employs TRBV6-1 and TRBJ2-7; 10 nucleotides line up with TRBD1. This CDR3 has 14 residues. Germline V gene sequence: CDR1 MNHNS, CDR2 SASEGT. After removal of 5 bases from V and 6 bases from J, the junction contained 7 bases not matched to a gene. The CDR3 is CASSLTGGSGEQYF. In DNA, the CDR3 is TGTGCCAGCAGTCTGACAGGGGGCTCGGGCGAGCAGTACTTC.

This clonotype was observed a handful of times. CDR3 DNA: TGTGCCACCAGTGGCGAGACTAGCGGGAGTGAGACCGGGGAGCTGTTTTTT. This translates into CATSGETSGSETGELFF. The chain employs TRBV24-1 and TRBJ2-2; 12 positions match TRBD2. CDR3 size: 17 residues. V was clipped by 5 bases and J by 5 bases; unmatched bases: 8. Germline-derived CDR1 and CDR2 are KGHDR and SFDVKD.

The sample holds a few counts of this clonotype. The chain joins TRBV10-3 to TRBJ2-3, with D possibly called TRBD1 or TRBD2 (5 bases each). V was trimmed by 4 bases and J by 4 bases, leaving 12 bases between them. CDR1 is ENHRY and CDR2 is SYGVKD in the germline V gene. CDR3 size: 14 residues. CDR3: CAISAGAQADTQYF. CDR3 bases: TGTGCCATCAGTGCCGGGGCCCAAGCAGATACGCAGTATTTT.

The chain has TRBV7-9 and TRBJ1-6; 7 nucleotides line up with TRBD1. CDR1 is SEHNR and CDR2 is FQNEAQ in the germline V gene (reference sequence). The trim removed 5 bases at V and 6 bases at J, leaving 4 bases unmatched. This CDR3 region has 14 residues. This chain's CDR3 is CASSRDSANSPLHF. The DNA of the CDR3 is TGTGCCAGCAGCCGGGACAGCGCTAATTCACCCCTCCACTTT.